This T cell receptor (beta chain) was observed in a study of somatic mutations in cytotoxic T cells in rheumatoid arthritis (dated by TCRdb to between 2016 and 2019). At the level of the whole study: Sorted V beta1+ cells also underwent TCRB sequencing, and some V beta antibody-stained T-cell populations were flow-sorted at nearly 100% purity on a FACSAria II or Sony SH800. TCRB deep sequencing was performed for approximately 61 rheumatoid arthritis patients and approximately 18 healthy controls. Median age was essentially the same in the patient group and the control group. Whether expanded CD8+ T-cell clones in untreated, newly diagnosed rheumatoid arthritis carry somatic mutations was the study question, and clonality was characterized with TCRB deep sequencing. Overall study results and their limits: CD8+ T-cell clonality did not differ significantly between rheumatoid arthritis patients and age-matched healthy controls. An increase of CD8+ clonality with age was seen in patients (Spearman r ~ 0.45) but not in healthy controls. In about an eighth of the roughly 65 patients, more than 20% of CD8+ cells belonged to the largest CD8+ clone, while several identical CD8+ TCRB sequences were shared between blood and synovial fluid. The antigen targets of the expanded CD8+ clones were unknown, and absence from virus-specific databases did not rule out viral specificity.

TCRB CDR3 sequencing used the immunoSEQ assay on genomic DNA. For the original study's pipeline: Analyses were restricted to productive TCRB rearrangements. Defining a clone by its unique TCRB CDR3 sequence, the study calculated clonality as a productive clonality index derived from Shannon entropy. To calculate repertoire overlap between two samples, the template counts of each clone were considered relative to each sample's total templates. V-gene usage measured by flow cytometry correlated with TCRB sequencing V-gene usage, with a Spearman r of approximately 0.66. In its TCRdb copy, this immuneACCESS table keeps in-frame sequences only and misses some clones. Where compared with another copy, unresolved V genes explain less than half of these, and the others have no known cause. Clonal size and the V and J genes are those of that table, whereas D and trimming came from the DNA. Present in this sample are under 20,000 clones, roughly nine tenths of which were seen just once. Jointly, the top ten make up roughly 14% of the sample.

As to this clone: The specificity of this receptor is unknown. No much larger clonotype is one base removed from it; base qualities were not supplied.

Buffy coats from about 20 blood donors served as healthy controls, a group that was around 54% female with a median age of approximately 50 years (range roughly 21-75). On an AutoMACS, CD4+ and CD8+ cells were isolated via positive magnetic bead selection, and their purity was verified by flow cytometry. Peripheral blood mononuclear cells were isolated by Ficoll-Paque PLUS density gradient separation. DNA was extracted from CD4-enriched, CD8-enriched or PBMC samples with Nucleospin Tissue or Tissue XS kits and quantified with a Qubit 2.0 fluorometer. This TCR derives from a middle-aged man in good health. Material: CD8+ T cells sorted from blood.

The CDR3 protein: CASSLGPDTQYF. The nucleotide sequence reads TGTGCCAGCAGCTTAGGTCCCGATACGCAGTATTTT. The sequence is built from TRBV7-8 and TRBJ2-3, with the D segment identity uncertain. Including cysteine and phenylalanine, the CDR3 has 12 amino acids. The kept DNA is CDR3 alone, 36 bases in frame from the first base. V drops 1 base and J drops 6 bases, leaving 5 bases in between. As encoded in the germline V gene, CDR1 is SGHVS while CDR2 is FQNEAQ.